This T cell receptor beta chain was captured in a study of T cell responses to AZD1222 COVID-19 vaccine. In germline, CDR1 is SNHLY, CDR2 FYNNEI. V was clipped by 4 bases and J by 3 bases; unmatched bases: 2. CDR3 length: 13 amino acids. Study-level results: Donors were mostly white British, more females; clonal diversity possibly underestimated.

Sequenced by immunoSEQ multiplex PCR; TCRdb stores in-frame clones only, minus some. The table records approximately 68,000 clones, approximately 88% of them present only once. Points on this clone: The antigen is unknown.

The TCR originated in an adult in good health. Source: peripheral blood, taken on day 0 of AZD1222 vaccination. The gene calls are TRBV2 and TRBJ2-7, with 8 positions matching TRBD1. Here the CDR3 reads CASSGGTGYEQYF. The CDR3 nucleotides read TGTGCCAGCAGTGGTGGGACAGGCTACGAGCAGTACTTC.